Shown below are 14 T cell receptor beta chains from a single sample sequenced in a study of T-cell memory formation after mild COVID-19. Each CDR3 protein gets one entry after TCRdb re-called the 5' RACE reads with MiXCR. The table has around 420,000 distinct CDR3 sequences, 20% to 25% seen once; the top ten hold about 10%. The sample consisted of PBMCs or a T cell subset sorted from them (not recorded which). The receptor set was obtained from an adult woman who had mild COVID-19 (a few samples of this study predate the infection). Cell type and time point are not known.

The sample holds a few counts of this clonotype. This rearrangement joins TRBV20-1 to TRBJ2-3, with D possibly matching TRBD1 (6 bases). CDR1 DFQATT and CDR2 SNEGSKA come from the germline V gene (reference sequence). The V end lost 2 bases, the J end lost 3 bases, and 9 bases lay between the germline ends. There are 13 residues in the CDR3. The CDR3 DNA sequence: TGCAGTGCTAGAAGAGGGGGAACAGATACGCAGTATTTT. Translating it yields CSARRGGTDTQYF.

This clonotype was observed a few times. V usage is TRBV29-1 and J usage is TRBJ2-3; D not certain. Germline CDR1 is SQVTM and CDR2 is ANQGSEA. The CDR3 is 13 amino acids. V lost 7 bases to trimming and J lost 2 bases, with 13 bases between them. Here the CDR3 DNA reads TGCAGCGCCGTCCAGGAATTCACAGATACGCAGTATTTT. Protein: CSAVQEFTDTQYF.

The genes are TRBV6-2 or TRBV6-3 and TRBJ1-5; D is perhaps TRBD1 (6 bases). This CDR3 spans 15 amino acids. CDR1 and CDR2 from the germline V gene are MNHEY and SVGEGT. V was trimmed by 2 bases and J by 3 bases, leaving 11 bases between them. The CDR3 DNA reads TGTGCCAGCAGTTACGCCCGGGACAACAATCAGCCCCAGCATTTT. Protein product: CASSYARDNNQPQHF.

This clonotype was found a few times. As DNA, the CDR3 is TGTGCCAGCAGCGGGGGCTCGGGCGGGCCCCAGTACTTC. It yields the protein CASSGGSGGPQYF. The chain combines TRBV7-9 with TRBJ2-5; a possible D gene is TRBD1 (6 bases). Trimming cost V 5 bases and J 9 bases, with 16 bases left between them. The CDR3 loop spans 13 amino acids. CDR1 and CDR2 (germline): SEHNR, FQNEAQ (reference sequence).

This chain connects TRBV27 to TRBJ1-1; the D gene is possibly TRBD1 (6 bases). The CDR3 is made up of 16 amino acids. The germline V gene encodes CDR1 MNHEY and CDR2 SMNVEV (reference sequence). V was shortened by 0 bases and J by 4 bases, with 15 bases between the two germline ends. The CDR3: CASSLSSWGRVTEAFF. CDR3 bases: TGTGCCAGCAGTTTATCGAGCTGGGGGCGGGTCACTGAAGCTTTCTTT.

This clonotype was counted many times. V is TRBV20-1 and J is TRBJ2-5; D may be TRBD1 or TRBD2 (5 bases each). V was cut by 1 base and J by 5 bases, with 32 bases left in between. The CDR3 runs to 20 residues. Germline V CDR1 and CDR2: DFQATT, SNEGSKA (reference sequence). CDR3 coding DNA: TGCAGTGCTAGAGGCTCTGGGGGAGCGACCCTAAGAGTTATTGGCGAGACCCAGTACTTC. Its translation is CSARGSGGATLRVIGETQYF.

This clonotype has only a few counts. The J gene is TRBJ2-7, the V gene TRBV2, with TRBD2 as a possible D gene (5 bases). The germline V gene has CDR1 SNHLY and CDR2 FYNNEI. V shed 8 bases and J shed 6 bases, with 14 bases lying between them. This CDR3 region has 12 residues. The CDR3 region is CASLVRRGEQYF. CDR3 nucleotides: TGTGCCAGCCTTGTACGACGGGGCGAGCAGTACTTC.

This clonotype was recorded once. The V call is TRBV20-1, the J call TRBJ2-7; TRBD1 might be the D (5 bases). This CDR3 is built from 14 residues. Germline V gene lookup returns CDR1 DFQATT and CDR2 SNEGSKA (reference sequence). The V and J ends lost 4 bases and 3 bases respectively, with 16 bases between them. CDR3 sequence reads: CSAIDSRPLYEQYF. CDR3 DNA: TGCAGTGCTATCGACAGCCGACCTCTCTACGAGCAGTACTTC.

The chain joins TRBV3-1 to TRBJ1-2; the D gene is possibly TRBD1 (6 bases). V shed 4 bases and J shed 2 bases, with 11 bases lying between them. The germline gives CDR1 LGHDT, CDR2 YNNKEL (reference sequence). The CDR3 length is 14 residues. CDR3 nucleotide sequence: TGTGCCAGCAGCCGGACAGAGCTCAACTATGGCTACACCTTC. Residues: CASSRTELNYGYTF. Full variable domain (missing parts from reference TRBV3-1 and TRBJ1-2): DTAVSQTPKYLVTQMGNDKSIKCEQNLGHDTMYWYKQDSKKFLKIMFSYNNKELIINETVPNRFSPKSPDKAHLNLHINSLELGDSAVYFCASSRTELNYGYTFGSGTRLTVV.

The chain joins TRBV5-6 to TRBJ2-1; 13 bases match TRBD2. Germline CDR1 reads SGHDT; CDR2 reads YYEEEE. J lost 0 bases, V lost 3 bases, and 6 bases had no gene match. This CDR3 comprises 18 residues. The DNA of the CDR3 is TGTGCCAGCAGCTCAGGGACTAGCGGGATAAGCTCCTACAATGAGCAGTTCTTC. This sequence encodes CASSSGTSGISSYNEQFF. Full variable domain (outside the CDR3, taken from reference TRBV5-6 and TRBJ2-1): DAGVTQSPTHLIKTRGQQVTLRCSPKSGHDTVSWYQQALGQGPQFIFQYYEEEERQRGNFPDRFSGHQFPNYSSELNVNALLLGDSALYLCASSSGTSGISSYNEQFFGPGTRLTVL.

In this sample, this clonotype turned up a few times. This rearrangement joins TRBV20-1 to TRBJ2-1; 8 positions match TRBD2. The CDR3 contains 13 residues. Germline-derived CDR1 and CDR2 are DFQATT and SNEGSKA (reference sequence). In DNA, the CDR3 is TGCAGAGCGAGCGGGAGCTCCTACAATGAGCAGTTCTTC. Protein product: CRASGSSYNEQFF.

The chain carries TRBV20-1 and TRBJ2-3, with TRBD2 identical over 10 bases. The J segment lost 0 bases and the V segment lost 6 bases, leaving 3 bases of the junction unmatched. This CDR3 is 14 amino acids long. Germline V gene lookup returns CDR1 DFQATT and CDR2 SNEGSKA (reference sequence). The CDR3 is CSAPLAGSTDTQYF. CDR3 nucleotides: TGCAGTGCCCCACTAGCGGGGAGCACAGATACGCAGTATTTT.

On this clonotype itself: It is unclear where the CDR3 begins or ends on the DNA, so no DNA is shown, and the CDR3 is as TCRdb lists it. V gene TRBV7-5 combines with J gene TRBJ2-1. TRBV7-5 represents a pseudogene. Termini included, the CDR3 measures 13 amino acids. The chain's CDR3 is CISVPEASDEQFF.

In this sample, this clonotype turned up a few times. The rearrangement links TRBV20-1 to TRBJ1-6; TRBD1 aligns across 7 bases. Germline CDR1 is DFQATT and CDR2 is SNEGSKA (reference sequence). With 6 bases clipped from V and 7 bases from J, the junction kept 12 bases outside the gene matches. The CDR3 consists of 15 residues. Written as DNA, the CDR3 is TGCAGTGCCTCTAATCGGGACAGTAGAAATTCACCCCTCCACTTT. As protein: CSASNRDSRNSPLHF.